Presented here are 17 T cell receptor beta chains from one specimen sequenced in a study of blood T cells in healthy people across ages (dated by TCRdb to the mid-2010s). The library relied on 5' RACE. The instrument was an Illumina HiSeq 2500. The second PCR ran for roughly 7 to 12 cycles and used a J-beta primer mix along with a sample-barcoded 5' primer. Starting from the raw public reads, TCRdb applied fastp trimming at Q25, assembled clones with MiXCR and retained in-frame beta chains. Rows with one shared CDR3 protein collapse into an entry with the most common genes and DNA. For this sample the table gives more than 550,000 distinct CDR3 sequences, of which 22% were detected only once. The ten top clones hold about 22% of the sample. Sequenced: blood. Every receptor here comes from a man aged 65 to 79 in good health.

The rearrangement links TRBV20-1 to TRBJ1-5, with D hard to call. The CDR3 runs 14 residues. Germline CDR1 reads DFQATT; CDR2 reads SNEGSKA (reference sequence). V gave up 1 base and J gave up 4 bases, with 11 bases separating them. The CDR3 DNA sequence: TGCAGTGCTAGAGTCCCCGAAGCAAATCAGCCCCAGCATTTT. This codes for CSARVPEANQPQHF.

This clonotype was observed a handful of times. The chain combines TRBV7-2 with TRBJ2-1; D is undetermined. Germline lookup yields CDR1 SGHTA and CDR2 FQGNSA. V lost 3 bases to trimming and J lost 10 bases, with 10 bases between them. The CDR3 is 12 amino acids. The DNA of the CDR3 is TGTGCCAGCAGCTTGGCGACCCAGGAGCAGTTCTTC. This sequence encodes CASSLATQEQFF.

Many counts were recorded for this clonotype. The chain combines TRBV12-3 or TRBV12-4 with TRBJ1-1; possible D gene TRBD1, 5 bases. V lost 3 bases and J 0 bases, leaving 8 bases between the germline ends. The CDR3 consists of 14 residues. The DNA for the CDR3 is TGTGCCAGCAGTTTCCAGGGCATGAACACTGAAGCTTTCTTT. Protein: CASSFQGMNTEAFF.

This clonotype was observed at least ten times. The V gene is TRBV18, the J gene TRBJ2-3; the match to TRBD1 covers 9 bases. In germline, CDR1 is KGHSH, CDR2 LQKENI. This CDR3 contains 17 residues. V dropped 6 bases and J dropped 4; count of bases not matched to a gene: 14. The CDR3 sequence is CASSQRTGTGLADTQYF. DNA for the CDR3: TGTGCCAGCTCCCAACGAACCGGGACAGGGCTCGCAGATACGCAGTATTTT.

This clonotype appeared many times. The gene calls are TRBV6-6 and TRBJ2-1, with TRBD1 matching over 7 bases. The CDR3 runs to 14 residues. With 11 bases clipped from V and 6 bases from J, the junction kept 13 bases outside the gene matches. CDR1 MNHNY and CDR2 SVGAGI come from the germline V gene (reference sequence). CDR3: CASKEGGGGNEQFF. As DNA, the CDR3 is TGTGCCTCAAAGGAAGGGGGCGGCGGCAATGAGCAGTTCTTC.

In its sample, this clonotype was seen a few times. This chain uses TRBV5-1 with TRBJ1-2; tentative D call: TRBD1 (5 bases). Trimming left V 0 bases short and J 2 bases short, with 11 bases between. Germline V gives CDR1 SGHRS, CDR2 YFSETQ. The CDR3 covers 15 residues. The CDR3, as DNA: TGCGCCAGCAGCTTGGTGGGGGGAGACAACTATGGCTACACCTTC. Translation gives CASSLVGGDNYGYTF.

The chain recombines TRBV11-2 with TRBJ2-5; D may be TRBD1 (6 bases). CDR1 is SGHAT and CDR2 is FQNNGV in the germline V gene. Trimming left V 0 bases short and J 4 bases short, with 12 bases between. The CDR3 covers 15 residues. CDR3 loop: CASSLDPGAAETQYF. CDR3 nucleotide sequence: TGTGCCAGCAGCTTAGATCCAGGGGCGGCAGAGACCCAGTACTTC.

The chain uses TRBV29-1 and TRBJ2-3; 8 bases are shared with TRBD2. CDR1 and CDR2 from the germline V gene are SQVTM and ANQGSEA. The CDR3 covers 12 residues. V shed 8 bases and J 3 bases; nucleotides not matched to a gene: 4. CDR3 bases: TGCAGCTCGGGGGGGCGAACAGATACGCAGTATTTT. Translation: CSSGGRTDTQYF.

Comments on this clonotype: Because it lacks the conserved phenylalanine or tryptophan at the end, this CDR3 is likely a read error. The J gene is TRBJ2-5, the V gene TRBV7-3; no clear D. Germline V gene sequence: CDR1 SGHTA, CDR2 FQGTGA. V lost 5 bases and J 4 bases, leaving 11 bases between the germline ends. The CDR3 extends over 13 amino acids. The CDR3 sequence is CASSEFRAETQYC. The CDR3 nucleotides are TGTGCCAGCAGCGAGTTTCGGGCAGAGACCCAGTACTGC.

V gene TRBV11-2 combines with J gene TRBJ2-1; 9 bases align to TRBD2. V lost 1 base and J lost 8; bases outside the gene matches: 3. CDR1 is SGHAT, CDR2 FQNNGV, per germline. CDR3 length: 14 residues. For the CDR3, the DNA is TGTGCCAGCAGCTTAGTCTGGACTAGCGATGAGCAGTTCTTC. Protein: CASSLVWTSDEQFF.

The chain combines TRBV29-1 with TRBJ2-5, with 9 bases matching TRBD1. With 3 bases clipped from V and 6 bases from J, the junction kept 5 bases outside the gene matches. Germline values: CDR1 SQVTM, CDR2 ANQGSEA. This CDR3 region has 13 residues. CDR3 region: CSVELGQGQTQYF. CDR3 nucleotide sequence: TGCAGCGTTGAGTTGGGACAGGGTCAGACCCAGTACTTC.

This chain uses TRBV27 with TRBJ1-5, with 7 nucleotides matching TRBD1. The J segment lost 3 bases and the V segment lost 5 bases, leaving 4 bases of the junction unmatched. Germline V gene sequence: CDR1 MNHEY, CDR2 SMNVEV (reference sequence). CDR3 length equals 14 residues. The CDR3: CASSIDRANQPQHF. The CDR3 DNA reads as TGTGCCAGCAGTATTGACAGGGCCAATCAGCCCCAGCATTTT.

As for this clonotype: This may be a read error: a much more frequent sequence differs by one nucleotide. The chain employs TRBV20-1 and TRBJ1-2; D not resolved. The CDR3 is made up of 15 amino acids. The germline V gene encodes CDR1 DFQATT and CDR2 SNEGSKA (reference sequence). In DNA, the CDR3 is TGCAGTGCTAGGGACCGTATTATTAGAAACTGTGGCTACACCTTC. It is translated as CSARDRIIRNCGYTF.

In DNA, the CDR3 is TGCAGTGCTAGAGATCTGGCGGGGGGGAGGAACGAGCAGTACTTC. As protein: CSARDLAGGRNEQYF. This chain uses TRBV20-1 with TRBJ2-7, with TRBD2 matching over 9 bases. This CDR3 has 15 amino acids. The germline gives CDR1 DFQATT, CDR2 SNEGSKA (reference sequence). Trimming at V came to 0 bases and at J to 5 bases, leaving 8 bases not matched to a gene.

The gene calls are TRBV15 and TRBJ1-5, with D uncertain. Germline loops: CDR1 LNHNV, CDR2 YYDKDF (reference sequence). The CDR3 extends over 15 amino acids. V was trimmed by 1 base and J by 2 bases, leaving 9 bases between them. The CDR3 coding sequence is TGTGCCACCAGCAGAGCGTACAGTGGCAATCAGCCCCAGCATTTT. As protein: CATSRAYSGNQPQHF. Full variable domain (remainder filled in from reference TRBV15 and TRBJ1-5): DAMVIQNPRYQVTQFGKPVTLSCSQTLNHNVMYWYQQKSSQAPKLLFHYYDKDFNNEADTPDNFQSRRPNTSFCFLDIRSPGLGDTAMYLCATSRAYSGNQPQHFGDGTRLSIL.

The CDR3 loop is CASSSRDGEQTQYF. CDR3 coding DNA: TGTGCCAGTAGTAGCAGAGATGGGGAACAGACCCAGTACTTC. The J gene is TRBJ2-5, the V gene TRBV19; D call uncertain. This CDR3 contains 14 residues. Germline loops: CDR1 LNHDA, CDR2 SQIVND (reference sequence). V was clipped by 4 bases and J by 6 bases, with 15 bases between them.

The J gene is TRBJ2-3, the V gene TRBV9; TRBD2 agrees at 7 bases. The J segment lost 6 bases and the V segment lost 3 bases, leaving 4 bases of the junction unmatched. Germline V gene lookup returns CDR1 SGDLS and CDR2 YYNGEE. The CDR3 runs 13 residues. CDR3 bases: TGTGCCAGCAGCGCGGGACTACATGATACGCAGTATTTT. This encodes CASSAGLHDTQYF.